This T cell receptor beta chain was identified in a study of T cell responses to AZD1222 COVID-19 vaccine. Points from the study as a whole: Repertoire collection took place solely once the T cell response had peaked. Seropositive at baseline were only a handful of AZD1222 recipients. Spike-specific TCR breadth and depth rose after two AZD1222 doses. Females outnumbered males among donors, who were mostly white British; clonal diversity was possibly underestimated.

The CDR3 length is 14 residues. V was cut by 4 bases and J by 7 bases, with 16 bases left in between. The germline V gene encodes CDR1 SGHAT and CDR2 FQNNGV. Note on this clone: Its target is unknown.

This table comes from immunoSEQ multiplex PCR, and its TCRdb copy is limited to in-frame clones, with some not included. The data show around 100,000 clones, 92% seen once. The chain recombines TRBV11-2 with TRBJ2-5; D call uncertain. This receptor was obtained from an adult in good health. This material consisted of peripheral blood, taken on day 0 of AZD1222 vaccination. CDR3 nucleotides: TGTGCCAGCAGCTCTTCCCTTGAGCCGACGACCCAGTACTTC. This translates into CASSSSLEPTTQYF.